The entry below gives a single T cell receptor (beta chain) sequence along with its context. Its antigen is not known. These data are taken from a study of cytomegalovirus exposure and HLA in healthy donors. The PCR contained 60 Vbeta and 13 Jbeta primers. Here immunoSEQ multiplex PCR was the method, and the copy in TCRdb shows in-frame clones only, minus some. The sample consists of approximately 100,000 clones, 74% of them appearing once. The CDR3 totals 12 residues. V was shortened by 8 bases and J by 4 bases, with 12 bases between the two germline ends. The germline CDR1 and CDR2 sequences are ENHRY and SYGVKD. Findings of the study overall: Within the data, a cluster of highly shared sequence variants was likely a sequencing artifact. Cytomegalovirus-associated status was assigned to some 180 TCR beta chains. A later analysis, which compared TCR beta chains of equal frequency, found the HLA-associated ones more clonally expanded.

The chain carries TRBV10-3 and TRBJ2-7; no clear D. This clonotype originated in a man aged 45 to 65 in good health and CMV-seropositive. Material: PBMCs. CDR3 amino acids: CAIGDVAYEQYF. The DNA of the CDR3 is TGTGCCATCGGAGACGTTGCATACGAGCAGTACTTC.